The next 19 T cell receptor beta chains were all read from a single sample in a study of CD8 T cells in ankylosing spondylitis. TCRdb redid the calling of the 5' RACE reads with MiXCR, one entry per CDR3 protein. The sample lists around 330,000 distinct CDR3 sequences, approximately 10% seen once, with about a tenth in the top ten. Sample: blood, either unsorted or a sorted T cell fraction (not recorded which). These receptors came from a female donor with ankylosing spondylitis or in good health (not recorded which).

This clonotype was seen more than once but under ten times. The rearrangement joins TRBV9 to TRBJ2-3, with D perhaps matching TRBD2 (7 bases). CDR3 length: 16 residues. Germline V CDR1 and CDR2: SGDLS, YYNGEE. V lost 4 bases and J lost 2, with 17 bases in between. The CDR3 nucleotides are TGTGCCAGCAGCCCTCCCGGGGGGCAGCTCACAGATACGCAGTATTTT. This gives the protein CASSPPGGQLTDTQYF.

Only a few counts were recorded for this clonotype. The rearrangement joins TRBV5-1 to TRBJ2-1, with 8 bases fitting TRBD1. V dropped 4 bases and J dropped 8; count of bases not matched to a gene: 11. This CDR3 is built from 15 residues. Germline V lookup: CDR1 SGHRS, CDR2 YFSETQ. The CDR3 is CASSGGQVPLHEQFF. The CDR3 coding sequence is TGCGCCAGCAGCGGGGGACAGGTCCCATTGCATGAGCAGTTCTTC.

The rearrangement uses TRBV4-3 and TRBJ2-5, with 9 bases lining up with TRBD2. The junction had 5 bases not matched to a gene; V was cut back by 0 bases and J by 0 bases. CDR3 length: 17 residues. Germline-derived CDR1 and CDR2 are LGHNA and YSLEER. CDR3 nucleotide sequence: TGCGCCAGCAGCCAAGATGTGAGCGGGGGGTACCAAGAGACCCAGTACTTC. Its protein product is CASSQDVSGGYQETQYF.

This clonotype was counted once. A single base separates this from a much larger clone, so it may be a read error. The chain couples TRBV7-9 to TRBJ2-2; 8 nucleotides agree with TRBD1. Looked up from germline, CDR1 is SEHNR and CDR2 is FQNEAQ (reference sequence). The CDR3 runs to 16 residues. Written as DNA, the CDR3 is TGTGCCAGCAACTTAGCGACAGGGGCGAACACCGGGGAGCTGTTTTTT. Residues: CASNLATGANTGELFF. Complete variable domain (other parts from reference TRBV7-9 and TRBJ2-2): DTGVSQNPRHKITKRGQNVTFRCDPISEHNRLYWYRQTLGQGPEFLTYFQNEAQLEKSRLLSDRFSAERPKGSFSTLEIQRTEQGDSAMYLCASNLATGANTGELFFGEGSRLTVL.

Worth noting for this clonotype: A read error may be the cause here, since a much bigger clone is one base away. The chain uses TRBV5-1 and TRBJ2-1; D is perhaps TRBD2 (6 bases). The CDR3 is 19 residues long. The germline CDR1 and CDR2 sequences are SGHRS and YFSETQ. CDR3 nucleotides: TGCGCCAGCAGCCTCTCGCTGCCCGCGGGGCCTCTCGCCTACAATGCGCAGTTCTTC. Translating it yields CASSLSLPAGPLAYNAQFF.

The genes are TRBV6-1 and TRBJ1-6; 8 bases line up with TRBD1. This CDR3 is built from 18 residues. V shed 4 bases and J 0 bases; nucleotides not matched to a gene: 8. Germline loops: CDR1 MNHNS, CDR2 SASEGT. The CDR3 reads CASSGLGQAASYNSPLHF. The CDR3, as DNA: TGTGCCAGCAGTGGATTGGGACAGGCCGCCTCCTATAATTCACCCCTCCACTTT.

This clonotype was counted at least ten times. The chain uses TRBV7-2 and TRBJ1-2; D not resolved. This CDR3 region has 14 residues. Germline CDR1 and CDR2: SGHTA and FQGNSA. Trimming removed 4 bases from V and 0 bases from J, with 9 bases in between. The CDR3 reads CASSSPPANYGYTF. CDR3 bases: TGTGCCAGCAGCTCTCCTCCCGCTAACTATGGCTACACCTTC.

This clonotype was recorded at least ten times. The CDR3 nucleotides are TGCAGTGCTAGGGCCCCCGGGGTTCCCTGCACCTTC. Protein product: CSARAPGVPCTF. V and J are TRBV20-1 and TRBJ1-2; D is ambiguous. This CDR3 spans 12 amino acids. V lost 3 bases to trimming and J lost 13 bases, with 18 bases between them. Germline CDR1 is DFQATT and CDR2 is SNEGSKA (reference sequence).

This chain connects TRBV12-3 or TRBV12-4 to TRBJ2-3; 7 nucleotides agree with TRBD1. This CDR3 is 15 amino acids long. The V and J ends lost 3 bases and 1 base, in that order; junction bases with no gene match: 4. The CDR3 coding sequence is TGTGCCAGCAGTTTGGGGACAGTGGGCACAGATACGCAGTATTTT. Amino acids: CASSLGTVGTDTQYF.

This rearrangement joins TRBV5-1 to TRBJ1-3; maybe TRBD1 (5 bases). Trimming stripped 7 bases from V and 1 base from J, with 9 bases between. The CDR3 has 13 residues. CDR1 is SGHRS, CDR2 YFSETQ, per germline. CDR3 sequence: CASHPGSGNTIYF. CDR3 sequence (DNA): TGCGCCAGCCACCCAGGGTCTGGAAACACCATATATTTT.

The chain joins TRBV27 to TRBJ2-1, with 8 nucleotides matching TRBD1. The J call may be in error: the DNA end matches TRBJ2-7 better. The CDR3 covers 15 residues. In germline, CDR1 is MNHEY, CDR2 SMNVEV (reference sequence). The CDR3 loop reads CASSLTQGVGNEQYF. The CDR3 DNA is TGTGCCAGCAGCTTAACACAGGGGGTGGGGAATGAGCAGTACTTC.

DNA for the CDR3: TGCAGTGCTAGCCGGGAGAGCAATCAGCCCCAGCATTTT. Protein product: CSASRESNQPQHF. The V call is TRBV20-1, the J call TRBJ1-5; D unresolved. Trimming left V 3 bases short and J 1 base short, with 7 bases between. Germline loops: CDR1 DFQATT, CDR2 SNEGSKA (reference sequence). The CDR3 spans 13 residues.

The chain uses TRBV5-1 and TRBJ2-3; 8 nucleotides match TRBD1. This CDR3 has 17 amino acids. The V gene end was trimmed by 3 bases and the J gene end by 6 bases; junction bases not matched to a gene: 15. Germline V gene lookup returns CDR1 SGHRS and CDR2 YFSETQ. CDR3 in DNA: TGCGCCAGCAGCTCACTGGGGGGACAGGACCCTCGGGATACGCAGTATTTT. This translates into CASSSLGGQDPRDTQYF.

A note on this clonotype: The junction departs from the called germline gene at one end, perhaps through a read error. J is TRBJ1-2 and V is TRBV10-3; a weak D match, TRBD1 (6 bases). The CDR3 has 15 residues. Per the germline V gene, CDR1 is ENHRY and CDR2 is SYGVKD. CDR3 residues: CAISIGRDTNYGDTF. The CDR3 DNA reads as TGTGCCATCAGTATTGGTAGGGACACCAACTATGGCGACACCTTC.

This clonotype occurred a few times. The chain uses TRBV5-1 and TRBJ2-1; TRBD2 agrees at 11 bases. Germline V gene data show CDR1 as SGHRS and CDR2 as YFSETQ. Trimming removed 1 base from V and 8 bases from J; junction bases left unmatched: 5. The CDR3 contains 15 residues. The CDR3 DNA reads as TGCGCCAGCAGCTTGAGCGTAGCGGGAGGGGATGAGCAGTTCTTC. This translates into CASSLSVAGGDEQFF.

CDR3 amino acids: CASSLFRADRQETQYF. For the CDR3, the DNA is TGCGCCAGCAGCTTGTTCAGGGCGGATCGGCAAGAGACCCAGTACTTC. The J gene is TRBJ2-5, the V gene TRBV5-1, with a possible D match to TRBD1 (5 bases). With 1 base removed from V and 2 bases from J, the gap between germline ends came to 15 bases. Germline V CDR1 and CDR2: SGHRS, YFSETQ. The CDR3 sequence is 16 residues long.

V and J are TRBV27 and TRBJ2-3, with no clear D. Trimming took off 7 bases at V and 7 bases at J, with 9 bases between the two ends. The CDR3 sequence is 11 residues long. Germline-derived CDR1 and CDR2 are MNHEY and SMNVEV (reference sequence). In DNA, the CDR3 is TGTGCCAGCATTTCCCAGTATACGCAGTATTTT. This codes for CASISQYTQYF.

The sample holds many counts of this clonotype. The J gene is TRBJ2-3, the V gene TRBV5-1; D may be TRBD2 (6 bases). The CDR3 has 15 amino acids. Trimming pared 3 bases from V and 4 bases from J, leaving 15 bases between. The V gene's germline CDR1 is SGHRS and CDR2 YFSETQ. CDR3 DNA: TGCGCCAGCAGCTCAAAACTAGCTAAGTCAGATACGCAGTATTTT. This codes for CASSSKLAKSDTQYF.

CDR3 sequence (DNA): TGTGCCACCTCACCTCGCAGGGCACACCAAGAGACCCAGTACTTC. Protein sequence: CATSPRRAHQETQYF. V and J are TRBV28 and TRBJ2-5; possible D gene TRBD1, 5 bases. Trimming shortened V by 10 bases and J by 0 bases, and 18 bases separated the two germline ends. Germline assignment: CDR1 MDHEN and CDR2 SYDVKM. This CDR3 contains 15 residues. The whole variable domain, filled in from reference TRBV28 and TRBJ2-5, reads DVKVTQSSRYLVKRTGEKVFLECVQDMDHENMFWYRQDPGLGLRLIYFSYDVKMKEKGDIPEGYSVSREKKERFSLILESASTNQTSMYLCATSPRRAHQETQYFGPGTRLLVL.